This T cell receptor (beta chain) was identified in a study of response to subunit inactivated influenza vaccine. Study-level points and caveats: T cells newly recruited by each seasonal influenza vaccination are few, the authors suggested.

The CDR3 is made up of 16 amino acids. CDR1 and CDR2 from the germline V gene are SGHVS and FQNEAQ. In TCRdb, the RT-PCR reads were re-called with MiXCR into one record per CDR3 protein. The top ten hold 9.5% to 13% of the sample, which has over 800,000 distinct CDR3 sequences, 20% to 25% seen once. Remarks on this clonotype: Its matching antigen is unknown. One junction end disagrees with the germline gene, perhaps due to a read error.

The sequenced sample was PBMCs from blood, obtained approximately 5 days after vaccination. V is TRBV7-8 and J is TRBJ2-7; TRBD2 matches at 10 bases. The clonotype originates from a man aged 50-59 years who received an inactivated influenza vaccine. The CDR3 coding sequence is TGTGCCAGCAGCCTAGCAGCTAGCGGGAGTTCCGGGGAGCAGTACTTC. This codes for CASSLAASGSSGEQYF.